Following are 4 T cell receptor beta chains from one sample sequenced in a study of T-cell memory formation after mild COVID-19. MiXCR, run by TCRdb on the 5' RACE reads, gives a single entry per CDR3 protein. Here the sample spans 450,000 to 700,000 distinct CDR3 sequences, under 20% being singletons. The sequenced material came from PBMCs or a T cell subset sorted from them (not recorded which). The receptors shown here come from an adult woman who had mild COVID-19 (a few samples of this study predate the infection). Cell type and time point are not known.

The chain combines TRBV20-1 with TRBJ1-2; no firm D call. The germline V and J ends were trimmed by 0 bases and 7 bases, with 9 bases remaining between them. The CDR3 consists of 12 residues. Germline assignment: CDR1 DFQATT and CDR2 SNEGSKA (reference sequence). CDR3 sequence (DNA): TGCAGTGCTAGAGATCGGTCTGTTGGCTACACCTTC. Its protein product is CSARDRSVGYTF.

The chain recombines TRBV5-6 with TRBJ1-5; perhaps TRBD1 as D (5 bases). Germline-derived CDR1 and CDR2 are SGHDT and YYEEEE. With 4 bases removed from V and 4 bases from J, the gap between germline ends came to 15 bases. The CDR3 loop spans 15 amino acids. The CDR3 protein is CASSLRDARNQPQHF. The CDR3 bases are TGTGCCAGCAGCCTCCGGGACGCAAGGAATCAGCCCCAGCATTTT. Together with reference TRBV5-6 and TRBJ1-5, the CDR3 gives the full variable domain: DAGVTQSPTHLIKTRGQQVTLRCSPKSGHDTVSWYQQALGQGPQFIFQYYEEEERQRGNFPDRFSGHQFPNYSSELNVNALLLGDSALYLCASSLRDARNQPQHFGDGTRLSIL.

The gene calls are TRBV11-2 and TRBJ2-7; D is perhaps TRBD1 (6 bases). Germline CDR1 is SGHAT and CDR2 is FQNNGV. The CDR3 is 15 amino acids. The V and J ends lost 4 bases and 2 bases respectively, with 15 bases between them. CDR3 sequence (DNA): TGTGCCAGCAGCTCTCGCCCGGACAGCCCCTACGAGCAGTACTTC. Protein product: CASSSRPDSPYEQYF. Supplemented by reference TRBV11-2 and TRBJ2-7, the full variable domain reads EAGVAQSPRYKIIEKRQSVAFWCNPISGHATLYWYQQILGQGPKLLIQFQNNGVVDDSQLPKDRFSAERLKGVDSTLKIQPAKLEDSAVYLCASSSRPDSPYEQYFGPGTRLTVT.

The CDR3 DNA is TGCGCCAGCAGACGACAGGGCGAGAACTATGGCTACACCTTC. Its protein is CASRRQGENYGYTF. The V and J genes are TRBV4-1 and TRBJ1-2, with TRBD1 matching 7 bases. V lost 6 bases and J lost 2; bases outside the gene matches: 6. In germline, CDR1 is MGHRA, CDR2 YSYEKL. The CDR3 extends over 14 amino acids.